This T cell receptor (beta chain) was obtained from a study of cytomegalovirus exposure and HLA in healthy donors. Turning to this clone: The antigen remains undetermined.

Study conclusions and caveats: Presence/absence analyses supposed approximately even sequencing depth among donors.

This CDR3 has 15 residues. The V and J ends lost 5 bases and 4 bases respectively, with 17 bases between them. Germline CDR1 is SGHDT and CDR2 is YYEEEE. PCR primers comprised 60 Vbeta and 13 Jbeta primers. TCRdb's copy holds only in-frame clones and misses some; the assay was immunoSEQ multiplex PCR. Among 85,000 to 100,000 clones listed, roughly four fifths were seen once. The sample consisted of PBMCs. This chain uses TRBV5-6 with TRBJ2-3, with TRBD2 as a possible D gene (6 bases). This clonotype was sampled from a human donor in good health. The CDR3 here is CASRTGTDLPDTQYF. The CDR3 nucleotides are TGTGCCAGCAGGACCGGGACTGACCTCCCAGATACGCAGTATTTT.